These 32 T cell receptor beta chains were all obtained from the same sample, sequenced in a study of molecular identifiers for immune sequencing clone quantification. TCRdb itself ran the PCR reads through MiXCR, one entry per CDR3 protein. Found here are approximately 630,000 distinct CDR3 sequences, about 25% of them singletons; the top ten hold 0.7% to 0.95%. Sequencing was performed on naive CD8+ T cells from blood, with Jurkat cell RNA spiked in. Subset noted: FACS-sorted CD8+CD4-CCR7+CD45RA+ naive T cells. These receptors were obtained from a human donor in good health. Some libraries in this study had Jurkat cell RNA spiked in.

This clonotype was counted a few times. The V and J genes are TRBV12-3 or TRBV12-4 and TRBJ2-1; TRBD1 matches 9 bases. Trimming at V came to 7 bases and at J to 9 bases, leaving 10 bases not matched to a gene. The CDR3 has 14 amino acids. In DNA form, the CDR3 reads TGTGCCAGCAAGTCGGGACAGGGAAATGGTGAGCAGTTCTTC. Protein: CASKSGQGNGEQFF.

About this clonotype itself: Since a much larger clone is just one base distant, this may be a read error. The V gene is TRBV6-2 or TRBV6-3, the J gene TRBJ1-5; TRBD1 agrees at 9 bases. CDR1 and CDR2 (germline): MNHEY, SVGEGT. The CDR3 totals 17 residues. CDR3 region: CASSKGQGSLGNQSQHF. The CDR3 bases are TGTGCCAGCAGTAAGGGACAGGGAAGTCTTGGCAATCAGTCCCAGCATTTT.

This clonotype was seen a handful of times. This chain connects TRBV27 to TRBJ1-5; TRBD1 matches 12 bases. V was pared by 5 bases and J by 6 bases, with 14 bases of the junction left unmatched. The germline V gene has CDR1 MNHEY and CDR2 SMNVEV (reference sequence). This CDR3 contains 18 residues. The CDR3 DNA sequence: TGTGCCAGCAGTCCGATAGCACGGGACAGGGGGCTTGGTCAGCCCCAGCATTTT. It codes for CASSPIARDRGLGQPQHF.

The chain employs TRBV7-9 and TRBJ1-1; TRBD1 aligns across 9 bases. This CDR3 region has 15 residues. Trimming removed 5 bases from V and 6 bases from J; junction bases left unmatched: 10. Germline-derived CDR1 and CDR2 are SEHNR and FQNEAQ (reference sequence). CDR3 DNA: TGTGCCAGCAGCCCCCGGGACAGGGCCGCCCCTGAAGCTTTCTTT. As protein: CASSPRDRAAPEAFF.

This clonotype has ten or more counts. V gene TRBV7-9 combines with J gene TRBJ2-4; TRBD2 agrees at 11 bases. Looked up from germline, CDR1 is SEHNR and CDR2 is FQNEAQ (reference sequence). The V gene end was trimmed by 5 bases and the J gene end by 7 bases; junction bases not matched to a gene: 1. The CDR3 consists of 13 residues. The CDR3 bases are TGTGCCAGCAGCCGGACTAGCGGGAACATTCAGTACTTC. Its translation: CASSRTSGNIQYF.

This chain joins TRBV3-1 and TRBJ1-6; weak D call: TRBD1 (6 bases). The CDR3 runs to 17 residues. Germline lookup yields CDR1 LGHDT and CDR2 YNNKEL (reference sequence). Trimming left V 0 bases short and J 8 bases short, with 17 bases between. The CDR3 DNA is TGTGCCAGCAGCCAAGAAGGGGGACGGAAACTCTATTCACCCCTCCACTTT. Its protein product is CASSQEGGRKLYSPLHF.

A note on this clonotype: A much larger clone differs from this one at a single base, so this may be a read error. V gene TRBV15 combines with J gene TRBJ2-5; tentatively, D is TRBD2 (5 bases). This CDR3 contains 15 residues. Germline-derived CDR1 and CDR2 are LNHNV and YYDKDF (reference sequence). The CDR3 is CATSRDPGYQETQHF. For the CDR3, the DNA is TGTGCCACCAGCAGAGATCCGGGGTACCAAGAGACCCAGCACTTC.

This clonotype was detected a few times. The rearrangement uses TRBV7-9 and TRBJ2-7; possibly TRBD2 for D (5 bases). The germline gives CDR1 SEHNR, CDR2 FQNEAQ (reference sequence). Trimming shortened V by 3 bases and J by 5 bases, and 11 bases separated the two germline ends. This CDR3 is 13 amino acids long. The CDR3 reads CASSLGVGNEQYF. CDR3 DNA sequence: TGTGCCAGCAGCTTGGGTGTCGGGAACGAGCAGTACTTC.

This clonotype was observed many times. The DNA for the CDR3 is TGTGCCAGCAGCTTAGACGGCGATGAGCAGTTCTTC. This translates into CASSLDGDEQFF. The V call is TRBV11-2, the J call TRBJ2-1; the D is unclear. CDR1 is SGHAT and CDR2 is FQNNGV in the germline V gene. The CDR3 covers 12 residues. Trimming stripped 0 bases from V and 8 bases from J, with 5 bases between.

As to this clonotype: This may stem from a read error, because a much larger clone lies one nucleotide away. The chain carries TRBV9 and TRBJ2-3; 14 nucleotides line up with TRBD2. This CDR3 contains 16 residues. Germline V lookup: CDR1 SGDLS, CDR2 YYNGEE. Trimming at V came to 7 bases and at J to 6 bases, leaving 10 bases not matched to a gene. The CDR3 reads CASGGRLAGGPDTQYF. In DNA form, the CDR3 reads TGTGCCAGCGGCGGACGACTAGCGGGGGGGCCGGATACGCAGTATTTT.

Turning to this clonotype: A read error may produce the germline difference seen at one junction end. The rearrangement links TRBV7-9 to TRBJ2-7; no firm D call. The CDR3 has 13 residues. Germline CDR1 and CDR2: SEHNR and FQNEAQ (reference sequence). The CDR3 DNA reads as TGTGCCAGCAGCCAAGTGAGCTCCTACGAGGAGTACTTC. Translating gives CASSQVSSYEEYF.

A remark on this clonotype: An end of the junction differs from the germline gene, which may be a read error. The V gene is TRBV18, the J gene TRBJ1-5; possible D gene TRBD1, 5 bases. The germline CDR1 and CDR2 sequences are KGHSH and LQKENI. This CDR3 is 14 amino acids long. CDR3 residues: CASSPDRSNQPPHF. The CDR3 DNA reads TGTGCCAGCTCACCCGACAGAAGCAATCAGCCCCCGCATTTT.

The chain carries TRBV19 and TRBJ1-4; 10 positions agree with TRBD1. This CDR3 region has 13 residues. V gave up 10 bases and J gave up 6 bases; unmatched junction bases: 5. CDR1 and CDR2 from the germline V gene are LNHDA and SQIVND (reference sequence). CDR3 DNA: TGTGCCATTATGGGACAGGGGCATGAAAAACTGTTTTTT. Translation gives CAIMGQGHEKLFF.

This clonotype was counted many times. The gene calls are TRBV4-3 and TRBJ2-3; 9 bases are a match to TRBD2. Trimming cost V 1 base and J 0 bases; bases outside gene matches: 8. Germline CDR1 is LGHNA and CDR2 is YSLEER. The CDR3 contains 18 residues. CDR3 sequence: CASSQGSAGTSSTDTQYF. The CDR3 DNA sequence: TGCGCCAGCAGCCAAGGATCTGCTGGGACTAGCAGCACAGATACGCAGTATTTT.

This clonotype showed up many times. The chain links TRBV7-2 to TRBJ1-4; D remains ambiguous. This CDR3 is built from 16 residues. Germline V gene data show CDR1 as SGHTA and CDR2 as FQGNSA. V dropped 5 bases and J dropped 4 bases, with 17 bases sitting between them. CDR3 amino acids: CASSPLGKYDNEKLFF. The CDR3 DNA sequence: TGTGCCAGCAGCCCCCTAGGGAAATATGATAATGAAAAACTGTTTTTT.

The chain carries TRBV3-2 and TRBJ2-7; the D call TRBD2 from the table was never checked on the DNA. TRBV3-2 is a pseudogene segment. The CDR3 has 17 amino acids. In DNA form, the CDR3 reads TGTGCCAGCAGCCAAGGCAGGGGGAGCTCAAGGACTAGCGGGCCCATGGTC. It codes for CASSQGRGSSRTSGPMV.

This clonotype was seen ten or more times. CDR3: CASSFISRLDSGNTIYF. Here the CDR3 DNA reads TGTGCCAGCAGTTTTATCAGCAGGTTGGACTCTGGAAACACCATATATTTT. This chain joins TRBV28 and TRBJ1-3; D remains ambiguous. The CDR3 covers 17 residues. Between the trimmed V and J ends, which lost 3 bases and 0 bases, there was a span of 15 bases. CDR1 and CDR2 from the germline V gene are MDHEN and SYDVKM.

This clonotype was seen only a few times. CDR3 region: CSARDRIKSSYEQYF. CDR3 in DNA: TGCAGTGCTAGAGATCGTATAAAGTCCTCCTACGAGCAGTACTTC. V usage is TRBV20-1 and J usage is TRBJ2-7; D uncertain. The germline gives CDR1 DFQATT, CDR2 SNEGSKA (reference sequence). Trimming shortened V by 0 bases and J by 0 bases, and 12 bases separated the two germline ends. This CDR3 comprises 15 residues.

This clonotype turned up a few times. The rearrangement links TRBV20-1 to TRBJ1-1, with D maybe TRBD1 (5 bases). V was shortened by 6 bases and J by 1 base, with 12 bases between the two germline ends. Looked up from germline, CDR1 is DFQATT and CDR2 is SNEGSKA (reference sequence). The CDR3 runs 13 residues. CDR3 amino acids: CSAMGLQNTEAFF. In nucleotides, the CDR3 is TGCAGTGCAATGGGACTCCAGAACACTGAAGCTTTCTTT.

This clonotype was detected only a few times. V and J are TRBV7-9 and TRBJ1-2; 8 bases fit TRBD1. Germline assignment: CDR1 SEHNR and CDR2 FQNEAQ (reference sequence). The CDR3 is 14 amino acids. J was trimmed by 8 bases and V by 5 bases; bases with no gene match: 10. CDR3: CASSRPGGTGGYTF. In DNA, the CDR3 is TGTGCCAGCAGCCGCCCAGGGGGCACTGGGGGCTACACCTTC.

This chain connects TRBV20-1 to TRBJ2-1; possible D gene TRBD1, 6 bases. CDR1 DFQATT and CDR2 SNEGSKA come from the germline V gene (reference sequence). This CDR3 is built from 15 residues. Trimming removed 0 bases at V and 4 bases at J, with 13 bases between. Here the CDR3 reads CSARELVGGYNEQFF. The CDR3 DNA is TGCAGTGCTAGAGAACTAGTAGGGGGATACAATGAGCAGTTCTTC.

As for this clonotype: Given a much more abundant clone one base away, this may be a read error. The chain has TRBV6-2 or TRBV6-3 and TRBJ2-7, with D uncertain. V lost 2 bases and J 6 bases, leaving 14 bases between the germline ends. Germline V gene data show CDR1 as MNHEY and CDR2 as SVGEGT. The CDR3 extends over 14 amino acids. CDR3 sequence reads: CASSYADLSGEQYF. The CDR3 nucleotides are TGTGCCAGCAGTTACGCGGACCTCTCCGGCGAGCAGTACTTC.

The table lists this clonotype with many counts. The chain is built from TRBV27 and TRBJ2-3, with 15 bases lining up with TRBD2. The CDR3 spans 18 residues. Germline V gives CDR1 MNHEY, CDR2 SMNVEV (reference sequence). With 3 bases clipped from V and 4 bases from J, the junction kept 8 bases outside the gene matches. The CDR3 region has the DNA TGTGCCAGCAGTTTGTACGGACTAGCGGGAGGGTTGGCAGATACGCAGTATTTT. Amino acids: CASSLYGLAGGLADTQYF.

This clonotype occurred a few times. The gene calls are TRBV2 and TRBJ2-7; D not certain. Germline V CDR1 and CDR2: SNHLY, FYNNEI. This CDR3 comprises 16 residues. Trimming left V 6 bases short and J 3 bases short, with 21 bases between. Here the CDR3 reads CASRKSTLLFGYEQYF. CDR3 nucleotides: TGTGCCAGCAGGAAATCGACCCTACTCTTTGGCTACGAGCAGTACTTC.

For this clonotype: A much larger clone is a single base away; this may be a read error. The genes are TRBV6-2 or TRBV6-3 and TRBJ1-5, with a possible D match to TRBD1 (6 bases). From germline, CDR1 is MNHEY and CDR2 SVGEGT. The CDR3 contains 16 residues. The CDR3 DNA sequence: TGTGCCAACAGTTACCCGGACAGTTATAGCAATCAGCCCCAGCATTTT. Amino acids: CANSYPDSYSNQPQHF.

This clonotype was seen more than once but under ten times. The J gene is TRBJ2-7, the V gene TRBV27; D perhaps matches TRBD1 (6 bases). In germline, CDR1 is MNHEY, CDR2 SMNVEV (reference sequence). With 1 base removed from V and 5 bases from J, the gap between germline ends came to 12 bases. The CDR3 loop spans 14 amino acids. In DNA form, the CDR3 reads TGTGCCAGCAGTTTATTGGGGGCGTCCCACGAGCAGTACTTC. This sequence encodes CASSLLGASHEQYF.

The chain couples TRBV12-5 to TRBJ1-1, with D possibly matching TRBD1 (5 bases). The CDR3 runs to 15 residues. Germline V lookup: CDR1 LGHNT, CDR2 FRNRAP. V shed 0 bases and J shed 2 bases, with 10 bases lying between them. CDR3 DNA: TGTGCTAGTGGTTTGGTTCTGGGGCCAAACACTGAAGCTTTCTTT. Translated: CASGLVLGPNTEAFF.

This clonotype was seen ten or more times. The J gene is TRBJ2-3, the V gene TRBV29-1; 11 bases match TRBD1. The V segment lost 4 bases and the J segment 3 bases; nucleotides outside the gene matches: 15. CDR3 size: 18 residues. Germline-derived CDR1 and CDR2 are SQVTM and ANQGSEA. CDR3 nucleotide sequence: TGCAGCGTTGGATTTCCCTTCGGACAGGGGGCCTTAACAGATACGCAGTATTTT. It translates to CSVGFPFGQGALTDTQYF.

This clonotype has a count of ten or more. This chain joins TRBV11-2 and TRBJ2-3, with unresolved D. This CDR3 has 13 amino acids. Between the trimmed V and J ends, which lost 5 bases and 4 bases, there was a span of 10 bases. CDR1 and CDR2 from the germline V gene are SGHAT and FQNNGV. CDR3 amino acids: CASSLTTPDTQYF. The CDR3 nucleotides read TGTGCCAGCAGCCTAACGACCCCAGATACGCAGTATTTT.

A remark on this clonotype: The conserved closing phenylalanine or tryptophan is absent in this CDR3, likely reflecting a read error. The rearrangement uses TRBV7-9 and TRBJ2-6; TRBD2 is a possible D gene (6 bases). This CDR3 has 14 amino acids. Per the germline V gene, CDR1 is SEHNR and CDR2 is FQNEAQ (reference sequence). CDR3 sequence (DNA): TGTGCTAGCAGTTGGGACTCCGGGGCCAACGTCCTGACTTAC. Translation gives CASSWDSGANVLTY.

The chain recombines TRBV7-9 with TRBJ2-7, with D possibly called TRBD1 or TRBD2 (5 bases each). Germline CDR1 is SEHNR and CDR2 is FQNEAQ (reference sequence). V was trimmed by 5 bases and J by 3 bases, leaving 14 bases between them. The CDR3 is 14 residues long. The CDR3 coding sequence is TGTGCCAGCAGCGGTGGGACGGTGAACTACGAGCAGTACTTC. Its protein is CASSGGTVNYEQYF.

The count of this clonotype is one. A much larger clone lies a single base off, so this may be a read error. This chain uses TRBV6-2 or TRBV6-3 with TRBJ2-3; 7 nucleotides match TRBD2. Germline V CDR1 and CDR2: MNHEY, SVGEGT. This CDR3 is built from 13 residues. The CDR3 sequence is CAGSYPGGDTQYF. The CDR3 coding sequence is TGTGCCGGCAGTTACCCGGGAGGAGATACGCAGTATTTT.